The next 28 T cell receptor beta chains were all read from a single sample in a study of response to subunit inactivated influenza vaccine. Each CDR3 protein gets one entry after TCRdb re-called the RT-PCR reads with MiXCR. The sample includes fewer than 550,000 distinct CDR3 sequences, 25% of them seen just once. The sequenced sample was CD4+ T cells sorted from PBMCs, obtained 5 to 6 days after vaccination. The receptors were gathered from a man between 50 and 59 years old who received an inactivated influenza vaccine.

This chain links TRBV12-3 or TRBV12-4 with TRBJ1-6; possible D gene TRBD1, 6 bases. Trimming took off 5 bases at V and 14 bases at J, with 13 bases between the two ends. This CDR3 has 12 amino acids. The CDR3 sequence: CASSQGPGSLHF. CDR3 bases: TGTGCCAGCAGTCAGGGGCCTGGGTCCCTCCACTTT.

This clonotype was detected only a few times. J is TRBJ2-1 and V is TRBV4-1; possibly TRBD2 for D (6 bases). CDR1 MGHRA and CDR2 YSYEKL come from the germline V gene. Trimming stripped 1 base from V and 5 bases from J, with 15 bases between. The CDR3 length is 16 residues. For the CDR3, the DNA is TGCGCCAGCAGCCAAGGGTTCACTAGCAGAAACAATGAGCAGTTCTTC. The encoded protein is CASSQGFTSRNNEQFF.

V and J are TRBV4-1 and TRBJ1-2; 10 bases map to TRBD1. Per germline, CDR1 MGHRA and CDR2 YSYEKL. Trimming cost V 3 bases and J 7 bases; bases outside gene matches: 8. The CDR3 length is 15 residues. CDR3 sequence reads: CASSQRQGAQVGYTF. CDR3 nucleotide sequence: TGCGCCAGCAGCCAGAGACAGGGGGCGCAGGTTGGCTACACCTTC.

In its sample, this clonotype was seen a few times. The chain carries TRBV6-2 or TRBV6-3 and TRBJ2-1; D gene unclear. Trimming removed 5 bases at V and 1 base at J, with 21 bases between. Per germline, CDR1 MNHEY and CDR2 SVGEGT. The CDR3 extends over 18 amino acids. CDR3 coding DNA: TGTGCCAGCAGTACCTTAGCCCCCAGAGGCGGATCCTACAATGAGCAGTTCTTC. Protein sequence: CASSTLAPRGGSYNEQFF.

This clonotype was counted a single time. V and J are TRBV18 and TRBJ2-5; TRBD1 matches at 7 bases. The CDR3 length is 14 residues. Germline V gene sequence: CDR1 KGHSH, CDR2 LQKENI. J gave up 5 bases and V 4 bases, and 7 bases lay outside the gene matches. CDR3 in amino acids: CASSLWDSLETQYF. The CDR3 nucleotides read TGTGCCAGCTCACTATGGGACAGCCTGGAGACCCAGTACTTC.

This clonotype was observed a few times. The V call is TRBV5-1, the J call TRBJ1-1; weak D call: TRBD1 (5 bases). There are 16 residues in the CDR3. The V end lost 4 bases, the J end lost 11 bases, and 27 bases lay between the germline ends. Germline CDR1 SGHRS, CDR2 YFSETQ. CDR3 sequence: CASSLTHITAGGAAFF. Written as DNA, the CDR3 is TGCGCCAGCAGCCTAACACACATCACAGCCGGCGGGGCGGCTTTCTTT. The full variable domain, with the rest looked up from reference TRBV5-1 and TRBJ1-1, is KAGVTQTPRYLIKTRGQQVTLSCSPISGHRSVSWYQQTPGQGLQFLFEYFSETQRNKGNFPGRFSGRQFSNSRSEMNVSTLELGDSALYLCASSLTHITAGGAAFFGQGTRLTVV.

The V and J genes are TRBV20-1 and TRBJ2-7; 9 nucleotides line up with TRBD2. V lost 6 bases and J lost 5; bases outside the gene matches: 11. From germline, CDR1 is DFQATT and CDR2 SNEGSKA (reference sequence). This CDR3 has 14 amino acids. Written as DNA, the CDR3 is TGCAGTGCCTCTAGGGGGACTAGCAACCACGAGCAGTACTTC. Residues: CSASRGTSNHEQYF.

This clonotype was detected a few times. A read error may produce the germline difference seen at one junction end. The CDR3 nucleotides are TGTGCCAGCAGTTTGGGACTAGGCCCCTATAATGAGCAGTTCTTC. Amino acid sequence: CASSLGLGPYNEQFF. The V and J genes are TRBV12-3 or TRBV12-4 and TRBJ2-1; TRBD2 aligns across 8 bases. The CDR3 runs to 15 residues.

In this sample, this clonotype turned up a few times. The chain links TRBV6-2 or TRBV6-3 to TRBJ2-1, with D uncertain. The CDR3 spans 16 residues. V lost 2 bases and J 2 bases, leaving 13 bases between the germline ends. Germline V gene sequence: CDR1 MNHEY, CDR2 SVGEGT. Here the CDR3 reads CASSYHSTSTYNEQFF. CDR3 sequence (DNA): TGTGCCAGCAGTTACCATTCAACATCCACCTACAATGAGCAGTTCTTC.

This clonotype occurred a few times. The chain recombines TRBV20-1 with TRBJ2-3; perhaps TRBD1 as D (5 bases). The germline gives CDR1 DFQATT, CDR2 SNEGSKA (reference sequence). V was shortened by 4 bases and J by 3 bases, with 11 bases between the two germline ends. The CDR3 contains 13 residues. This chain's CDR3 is CSAKAGWTDTQYF. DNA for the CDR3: TGCAGTGCTAAGGCAGGGTGGACAGATACGCAGTATTTT.

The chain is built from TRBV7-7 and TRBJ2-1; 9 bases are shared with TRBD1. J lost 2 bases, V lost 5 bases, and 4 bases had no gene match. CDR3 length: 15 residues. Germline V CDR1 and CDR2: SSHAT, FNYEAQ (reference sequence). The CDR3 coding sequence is TGTGCCAGCAGCGAGGGACAGGGCGCCTACAATGAGCAGTTCTTC. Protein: CASSEGQGAYNEQFF. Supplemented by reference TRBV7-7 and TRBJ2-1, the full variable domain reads GAGVSQSPRYKVTKRGQDVTLRCDPISSHATLYWYQQALGQGPEFLTYFNYEAQPDKSGLPSDRFSAERPEGSISTLTIQRTEQRDSAMYRCASSEGQGAYNEQFFGPGTRLTVL.

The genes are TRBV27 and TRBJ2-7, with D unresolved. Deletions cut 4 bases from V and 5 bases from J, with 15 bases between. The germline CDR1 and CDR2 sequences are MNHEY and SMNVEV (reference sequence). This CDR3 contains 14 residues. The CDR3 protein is CASSYRTPWDEQYF. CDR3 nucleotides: TGTGCCAGCAGTTATCGTACCCCTTGGGACGAGCAGTACTTC.

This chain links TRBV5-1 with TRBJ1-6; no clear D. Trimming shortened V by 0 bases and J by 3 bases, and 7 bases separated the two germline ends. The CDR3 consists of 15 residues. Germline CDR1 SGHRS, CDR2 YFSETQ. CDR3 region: CASSLEESYNSPLHF. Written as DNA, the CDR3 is TGCGCCAGCAGCTTGGAAGAAAGCTATAATTCACCCCTCCACTTT.

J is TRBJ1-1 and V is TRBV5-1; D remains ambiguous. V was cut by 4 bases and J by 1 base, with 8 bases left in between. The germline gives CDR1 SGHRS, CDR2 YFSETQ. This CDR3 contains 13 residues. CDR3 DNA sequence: TGCGCCAGCAGCCCGGCCTGGAACACTGAAGCTTTCTTT. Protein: CASSPAWNTEAFF.

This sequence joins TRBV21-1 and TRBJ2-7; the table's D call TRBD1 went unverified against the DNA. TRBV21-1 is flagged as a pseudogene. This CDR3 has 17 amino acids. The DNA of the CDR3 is TGTGCCAGCAGCAAAGCGCTTTCGACAGTCAGCTCCTACGAGCAGTACTTC. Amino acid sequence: CASSKALSTVSSYEQYF.

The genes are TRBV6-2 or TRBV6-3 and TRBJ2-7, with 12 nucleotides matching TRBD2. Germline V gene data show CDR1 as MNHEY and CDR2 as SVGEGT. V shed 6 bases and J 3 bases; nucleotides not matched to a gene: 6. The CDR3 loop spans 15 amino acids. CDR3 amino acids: CASSPLAGGRYEQYF. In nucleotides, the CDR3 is TGTGCCAGCAGCCCACTAGCGGGAGGCCGCTACGAGCAGTACTTC.

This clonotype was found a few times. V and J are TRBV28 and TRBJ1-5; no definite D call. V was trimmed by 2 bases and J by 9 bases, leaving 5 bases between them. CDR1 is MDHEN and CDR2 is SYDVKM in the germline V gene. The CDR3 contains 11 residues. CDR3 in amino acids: CASSLTGPQHF. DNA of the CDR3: TGTGCCAGCAGTTTAACGGGGCCCCAGCATTTT.

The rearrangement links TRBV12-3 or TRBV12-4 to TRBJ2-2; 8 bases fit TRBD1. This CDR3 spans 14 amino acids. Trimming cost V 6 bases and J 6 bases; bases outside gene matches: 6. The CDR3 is CASSRDRGPGELFF. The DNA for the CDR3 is TGTGCCAGCAGCCGAGACAGGGGTCCCGGGGAGCTGTTTTTT.

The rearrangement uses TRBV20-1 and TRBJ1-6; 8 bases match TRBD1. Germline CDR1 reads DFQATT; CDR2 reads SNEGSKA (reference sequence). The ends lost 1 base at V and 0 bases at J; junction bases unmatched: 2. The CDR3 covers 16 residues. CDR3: CSARAGQGSYNSPLHF. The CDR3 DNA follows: TGCAGTGCTAGAGCCGGACAGGGCTCCTATAATTCACCCCTCCACTTT.

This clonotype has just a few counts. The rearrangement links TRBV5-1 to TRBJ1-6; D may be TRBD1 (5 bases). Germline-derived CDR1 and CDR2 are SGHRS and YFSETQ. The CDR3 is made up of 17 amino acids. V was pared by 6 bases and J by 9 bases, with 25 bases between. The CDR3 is CASTVGGGGNNPSPLHF. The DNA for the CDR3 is TGCGCCAGCACCGTTGGGGGGGGAGGGAACAACCCTTCACCCCTCCACTTT. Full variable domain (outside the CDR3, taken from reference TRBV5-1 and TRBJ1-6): KAGVTQTPRYLIKTRGQQVTLSCSPISGHRSVSWYQQTPGQGLQFLFEYFSETQRNKGNFPGRFSGRQFSNSRSEMNVSTLELGDSALYLCASTVGGGGNNPSPLHFGNGTRLTVT.

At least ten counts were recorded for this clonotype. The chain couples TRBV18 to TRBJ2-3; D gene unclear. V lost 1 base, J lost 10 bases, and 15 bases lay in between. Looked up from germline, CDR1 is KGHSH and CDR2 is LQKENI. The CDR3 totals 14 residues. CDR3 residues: CASSPRVELSAQYF. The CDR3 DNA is TGTGCCAGCTCACCACGGGTTGAGCTATCCGCGCAGTATTTT. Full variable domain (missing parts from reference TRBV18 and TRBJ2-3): NAGVMQNPRHLVRRRGQEARLRCSPMKGHSHVYWYRQLPEEGLKFMVYLQKENIIDESGMPKERFSAEFPKEGPSILRIQQVVRGDSAAYFCASSPRVELSAQYFGPGTRLTVL.

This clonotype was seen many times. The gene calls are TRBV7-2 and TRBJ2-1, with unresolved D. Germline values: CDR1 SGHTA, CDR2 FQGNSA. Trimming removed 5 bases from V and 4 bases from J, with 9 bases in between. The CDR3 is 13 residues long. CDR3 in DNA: TGTGCCAGCAGCCACCGGAGTTACAATGAGCAGTTCTTC. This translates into CASSHRSYNEQFF.

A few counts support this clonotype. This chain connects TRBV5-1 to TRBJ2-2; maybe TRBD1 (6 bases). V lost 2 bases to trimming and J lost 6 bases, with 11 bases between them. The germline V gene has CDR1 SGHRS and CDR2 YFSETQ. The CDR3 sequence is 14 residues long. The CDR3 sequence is CASSFRGSAGELFF. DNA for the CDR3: TGCGCCAGCAGCTTCAGGGGTAGTGCCGGGGAGCTGTTTTTT.

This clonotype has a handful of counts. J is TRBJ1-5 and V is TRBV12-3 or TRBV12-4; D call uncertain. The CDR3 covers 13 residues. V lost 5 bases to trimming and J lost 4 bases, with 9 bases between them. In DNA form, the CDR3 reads TGTGCCAGCAGTGACGCGATTAATCAGCCCCAGCATTTT. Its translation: CASSDAINQPQHF.

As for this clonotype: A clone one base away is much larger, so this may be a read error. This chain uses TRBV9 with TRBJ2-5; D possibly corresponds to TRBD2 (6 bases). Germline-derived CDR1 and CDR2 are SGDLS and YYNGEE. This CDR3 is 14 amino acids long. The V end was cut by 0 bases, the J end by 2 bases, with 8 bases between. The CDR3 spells CASSVGAGQETQYF. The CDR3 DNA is TGTGCCAGCAGCGTAGGGGCGGGGCAAGAGACCCAGTACTTC.

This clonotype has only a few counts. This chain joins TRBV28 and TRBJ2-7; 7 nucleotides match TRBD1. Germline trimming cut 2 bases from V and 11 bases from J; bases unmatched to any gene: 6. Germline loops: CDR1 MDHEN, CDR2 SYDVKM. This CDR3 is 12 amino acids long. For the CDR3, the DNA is TGTGCCAGCAGTTTACAGAGGGGGCAGGAGTACTTC. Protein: CASSLQRGQEYF.

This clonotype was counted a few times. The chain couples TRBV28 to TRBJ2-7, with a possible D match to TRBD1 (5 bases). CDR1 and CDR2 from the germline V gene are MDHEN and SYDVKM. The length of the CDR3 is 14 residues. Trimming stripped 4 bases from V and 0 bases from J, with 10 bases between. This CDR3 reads CASSSPDSSYEQYF. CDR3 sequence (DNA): TGTGCCAGCAGTTCCCCCGACAGCTCCTACGAGCAGTACTTC.

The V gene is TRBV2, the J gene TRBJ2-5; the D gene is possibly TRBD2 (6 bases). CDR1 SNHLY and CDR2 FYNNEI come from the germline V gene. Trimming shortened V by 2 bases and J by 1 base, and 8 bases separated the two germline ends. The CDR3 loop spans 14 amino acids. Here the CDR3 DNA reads TGTGCCAGCAGTGAACAACTAGCCCAAGAGACCCAGTACTTC. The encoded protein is CASSEQLAQETQYF.